Listed here are 32 T cell receptor beta chains from one sample, sequenced in a study of T cells after yellow fever vaccination. In TCRdb, the 5' RACE reads were re-called with MiXCR into one record per CDR3 protein. The table lists 200,000 to 300,000 distinct CDR3 sequences, 6% to 7.5% of them singletons, with more than 0.8% in the top ten. The specimen comprised CD4+ T cells sorted from PBMCs, sampled 15 days after the yellow fever booster vaccination. The receptors shown here come from a man aged 25 to 45 who received the YFV17D yellow fever vaccine.

V usage is TRBV5-5 and J usage is TRBJ2-2, with a weak D call TRBD2 (6 bases). V shed 5 bases and J shed 6 bases, with 20 bases lying between them. This CDR3 spans 16 amino acids. Germline V lookup: CDR1 SGHKS, CDR2 YYEKEE (reference sequence). The CDR3 region has the DNA TGTGCCAGCAGTACCCTCGGAGGGGACGGAGCCGGGGAGCTGTTTTTT. Its protein is CASSTLGGDGAGELFF.

This clonotype was counted many times. This chain connects TRBV7-6 to TRBJ2-1, with 9 bases lining up with TRBD2. Losses at the gene ends were 5 bases for V and 4 bases for J; bases not matched to a gene: 12. Germline-derived CDR1 and CDR2 are SGHVS and FNYEAQ. CDR3 size: 17 residues. CDR3 protein: CASSPTLAGSLYNEQFF. The CDR3 region has the DNA TGTGCCAGCAGCCCAACCCTAGCGGGATCCCTTTACAATGAGCAGTTCTTC.

In DNA form, the CDR3 reads TGCAGTGCTGGGGGGGCAGGGGGCGCGGACTATGGCTACACCTTC. Translation: CSAGGAGGADYGYTF. This sequence joins TRBV20-1 and TRBJ1-2; 8 bases match TRBD1. In germline, CDR1 is DFQATT, CDR2 SNEGSKA (reference sequence). J was trimmed by 3 bases and V by 5 bases; bases with no gene match: 11. The CDR3 loop spans 15 amino acids.

The sample holds one count of this clonotype. One end of the junction is discordant with germline, which a read error may explain. The chain uses TRBV19 and TRBJ1-2; 9 bases map to TRBD1. Germline values: CDR1 LNHDA, CDR2 SQIVND (reference sequence). This CDR3 has 15 residues. The CDR3 nucleotides are TGTGCCAGTACCCTCGACAGGGGGTTGGGATATGGCTATACCTTC. The encoded protein is CASTLDRGLGYGYTF. Complete variable domain (other parts from reference TRBV19 and TRBJ1-2): DGGITQSPKYLFRKEGQNVTLSCEQNLNHDAMYWYRQDPGQGLRLIYYSQIVNDFQKGDIAEGYSVSREKKESFPLTVTSAQKNPTAFYLCASTLDRGLGYGYTFGSGTRLTVV.

The chain joins TRBV5-1 to TRBJ2-7; 7 bases are a match to TRBD2. Trimming at V came to 1 base and at J to 2 bases, leaving 9 bases not matched to a gene. Germline CDR1 and CDR2: SGHRS and YFSETQ. The CDR3 is 16 residues long. The CDR3 sequence: CASSLTSSGGTYEQYF. CDR3 nucleotides: TGCGCCAGCAGCTTGACCTCTAGCGGTGGGACCTACGAGCAGTACTTC.

At least ten counts were recorded for this clonotype. This chain joins TRBV6-2 or TRBV6-3 and TRBJ2-2; TRBD2 matches 9 bases. The V and J ends lost 2 bases and 4 bases, in that order; junction bases with no gene match: 5. Per the germline V gene, CDR1 is MNHEY and CDR2 is SVGEGT. The CDR3 runs to 16 residues. CDR3 nucleotides: TGTGCCAGCAGTTACCCTAGCGGGATGCCCACCGGGGAGCTGTTTTTT. Translating gives CASSYPSGMPTGELFF.

This clonotype occurred many times. This chain's CDR3 is CASSLDVGGSYEQYF. CDR3 nucleotide sequence: TGCGCCAGCAGCTTGGACGTCGGAGGGTCCTACGAGCAGTACTTC. This sequence joins TRBV5-1 and TRBJ2-7; weak D call: TRBD2 (6 bases). The CDR3 runs to 15 residues. CDR1 SGHRS and CDR2 YFSETQ come from the germline V gene. Trimming removed 0 bases from V and 1 base from J, with 11 bases in between.

This clonotype was seen at least ten times. V and J are TRBV7-9 and TRBJ1-5; TRBD1 is a possible D gene (5 bases). Germline lookup yields CDR1 SEHNR and CDR2 FQNEAQ (reference sequence). V was trimmed by 1 base and J by 7 bases, leaving 14 bases between them. The CDR3 extends over 15 amino acids. The CDR3 sequence is CASSLEGGARQPQHF. In DNA form, the CDR3 reads TGTGCCAGCAGCTTAGAGGGTGGGGCGCGACAGCCCCAGCATTTT. Full variable domain (rest looked up from reference TRBV7-9 and TRBJ1-5): DTGVSQNPRHKITKRGQNVTFRCDPISEHNRLYWYRQTLGQGPEFLTYFQNEAQLEKSRLLSDRFSAERPKGSFSTLEIQRTEQGDSAMYLCASSLEGGARQPQHFGDGTRLSIL.

In this sample, this clonotype turned up a few times. This chain connects TRBV4-3 to TRBJ1-1; possibly TRBD1 for D (5 bases). The CDR3 is made up of 14 amino acids. V lost 4 bases and J lost 4, with 13 bases in between. Germline CDR1 is LGHNA and CDR2 is YSLEER. This chain's CDR3 is CASSLTRGRTEAFF. The CDR3 nucleotides read TGCGCCAGCAGCCTAACGAGGGGTCGCACTGAAGCTTTCTTT.

This clonotype came up a few times. The chain employs TRBV5-1 and TRBJ2-2; 12 nucleotides agree with TRBD2. Looked up from germline, CDR1 is SGHRS and CDR2 is YFSETQ. CDR3 size: 15 residues. J was trimmed by 8 bases and V by 4 bases; bases with no gene match: 6. The CDR3 sequence: CASSIGLAGSGELFF. CDR3 nucleotides: TGCGCCAGCAGCATCGGACTAGCGGGATCTGGGGAGCTGTTTTTT.

This chain links TRBV5-6 with TRBJ2-7; D gene uncertain. Per the germline V gene, CDR1 is SGHDT and CDR2 is YYEEEE. V was clipped by 4 bases and J by 3 bases, with 11 bases between them. This CDR3 has 13 residues. The CDR3 protein is CASSPGGVYEQYF. CDR3 in DNA: TGTGCCAGCAGCCCCGGTGGGGTCTACGAGCAGTACTTC.

This clonotype was observed at least ten times. The junction shows a germline mismatch at one end, possibly a read error. This chain links TRBV7-2 with TRBJ2-1; D not resolved. The germline V gene encodes CDR1 SGHTA and CDR2 FQGNSA. The CDR3 loop spans 15 amino acids. The CDR3 DNA reads TGTGCCAGCAGTTTAGACTTTAGCTCCTACAATGAGCAGTTCTTC. Translation: CASSLDFSSYNEQFF.

This clonotype was seen repeatedly, ten times or more. The J gene is TRBJ1-2, the V gene TRBV28; D may be TRBD1 (6 bases). The CDR3 spans 14 residues. The V end lost 8 bases, the J end lost 6 bases, and 19 bases lay between the germline ends. Per the germline V gene, CDR1 is MDHEN and CDR2 is SYDVKM. The CDR3: CASRRGGAGDGYTF. CDR3 nucleotide sequence: TGTGCCAGCCGCCGGGGGGGGGCCGGTGATGGCTACACCTTC.

This clonotype was counted many times. The chain links TRBV7-2 to TRBJ2-7, with TRBD1 matching 12 bases. CDR1 SGHTA and CDR2 FQGNSA come from the germline V gene. The ends lost 5 bases at V and 1 base at J; junction bases unmatched: 6. The CDR3 has 16 amino acids. The DNA for the CDR3 is TGTGCCAGCAGCCCAACGGGACAGGGGGCGTCCTACGAGCAGTACTTC. This encodes CASSPTGQGASYEQYF.

This clonotype was counted many times. The chain has TRBV20-1 and TRBJ2-3; 9 bases match TRBD2. With V trimmed by 0 bases and J by 3 bases, 10 bases remained unmatched. The CDR3 contains 17 residues. Germline CDR1 reads DFQATT; CDR2 reads SNEGSKA (reference sequence). The CDR3 DNA sequence: TGCAGTGCTAGAGACCCCAGTAGCGGGAGTATAACAGATACGCAGTATTTT. Protein sequence: CSARDPSSGSITDTQYF.

This chain links TRBV4-3 with TRBJ1-5; D remains ambiguous. Germline V gene lookup returns CDR1 LGHNA and CDR2 YSLEER. Trimming removed 0 bases from V and 0 bases from J, with 9 bases in between. The CDR3 is made up of 16 amino acids. CDR3 DNA: TGCGCCAGCAGCCAAGATTGGAGAAATAGCAATCAGCCCCAGCATTTT. The encoded protein is CASSQDWRNSNQPQHF.

This clonotype was observed a handful of times. The CDR3 DNA sequence: TGTGCCAGCAGCCAAGTAAATCAGCGTGGGGAGCAGTACTTC. It codes for CASSQVNQRGEQYF. The gene calls are TRBV14 and TRBJ2-7; D is unclear. The CDR3 has 14 amino acids. Germline lookup yields CDR1 SGHDN and CDR2 FVKESK. V was clipped by 1 base and J by 7 bases, with 14 bases between them.

This clonotype was detected a few times. The gene calls are TRBV6-1 and TRBJ2-7, with 8 bases identical to TRBD2. The CDR3 length is 13 residues. V dropped 7 bases and J dropped 5; count of bases not matched to a gene: 7. Germline V lookup: CDR1 MNHNS, CDR2 SASEGT. CDR3 sequence reads: CASKSGSRHEQYF. CDR3 sequence (DNA): TGTGCCAGCAAGAGCGGGAGTCGCCACGAGCAGTACTTC.

This clonotype was seen repeatedly, ten times or more. The J gene is TRBJ2-1, the V gene TRBV5-6; 8 bases map to TRBD2. The CDR3 sequence is 14 residues long. Germline V CDR1 and CDR2: SGHDT, YYEEEE. V lost 7 bases, J lost 6 bases, and 9 bases stayed unmatched. CDR3 protein: CASSVRAGGNEQFF. In nucleotides, the CDR3 is TGTGCCAGCTCAGTGCGCGCGGGGGGCAATGAGCAGTTCTTC.

There are many counts of this clonotype. The chain links TRBV6-2 or TRBV6-3 to TRBJ2-7; D remains unclear. The CDR3 length is 12 residues. Trimming took 7 bases from V and 2 from J, leaving 9 bases between them. The germline V gene has CDR1 MNHEY and CDR2 SVGEGT. CDR3 DNA: TGTGCCAGCAACGACTTCCCCTACGAGCAGTACTTC. Protein sequence: CASNDFPYEQYF.

This clonotype was picked up many times. J is TRBJ2-6 and V is TRBV20-1, with D uncertain. Germline-derived CDR1 and CDR2 are DFQATT and SNEGSKA (reference sequence). The V end was cut by 1 base, the J end by 1 base, with 5 bases between. This CDR3 is built from 14 residues. The CDR3 DNA reads TGCAGTGCTAGAGCAGGATCTGGGGCCAACGTCCTGACTTTC. Protein sequence: CSARAGSGANVLTF.

At least ten counts were recorded for this clonotype. The J gene is TRBJ2-5, the V gene TRBV6-1; 7 bases are shared with TRBD2. Germline CDR1 is MNHNS and CDR2 is SASEGT. This CDR3 has 13 residues. Trimming removed 7 bases from V and 4 bases from J; junction bases left unmatched: 6. In DNA, the CDR3 is TGTGCCAGCACCCCCCCGGGGGGAGAGACCCAGTACTTC. As protein: CASTPPGGETQYF.

This clonotype was counted at least ten times. The genes are TRBV5-1 and TRBJ2-7; 9 bases are shared with TRBD2. The trim removed 4 bases at V and 3 bases at J, leaving 11 bases unmatched. This CDR3 is built from 16 residues. The germline V gene has CDR1 SGHRS and CDR2 YFSETQ. CDR3 sequence reads: CASSPGGTSQGYEQYF. The CDR3 nucleotides are TGCGCCAGCAGCCCAGGCGGGACTAGCCAGGGCTACGAGCAGTACTTC.

The V call is TRBV5-1, the J call TRBJ1-6, with D possibly TRBD1 on 6 matching bases. The CDR3 extends over 17 amino acids. Germline lookup yields CDR1 SGHRS and CDR2 YFSETQ. Trimming cost V 0 bases and J 6 bases, with 16 bases left between them. CDR3 protein: CASSLAVGQSFNSPLHF. The CDR3 DNA sequence: TGCGCCAGCAGCTTGGCCGTAGGACAGAGTTTTAATTCACCCCTCCACTTT.

The chain carries TRBV7-8 and TRBJ2-3, with 8 bases aligning to TRBD2. CDR1 is SGHVS and CDR2 is FQNEAQ in the germline V gene. The junction had 9 bases not matched to a gene; V was cut back by 5 bases and J by 2 bases. CDR3 length: 16 amino acids. CDR3 DNA: TGTGCCAGCAGCGCCCGCGCGGGAGGCCCCACAGATACGCAGTATTTT. It specifies CASSARAGGPTDTQYF.

This clonotype showed up just a few times. The chain combines TRBV28 with TRBJ2-2; no reliable D call. Germline V lookup: CDR1 MDHEN, CDR2 SYDVKM. The CDR3 is 12 residues long. V was pared by 2 bases and J by 9 bases, with 7 bases between. As DNA, the CDR3 is TGTGCCAGCAGTTTAAGGGATTGGGAGCTGTTTTTT. Translated, it gives CASSLRDWELFF.

This clonotype was counted between two and nine times. The chain carries TRBV28 and TRBJ2-7, with 8 positions matching TRBD1. CDR3 length: 14 residues. J was trimmed by 2 bases and V by 4 bases; bases with no gene match: 4. Germline CDR1 and CDR2: MDHEN and SYDVKM. For the CDR3, the DNA is TGTGCCAGCAGTTCACCGGGACAGGCCTACGAGCAGTACTTC. Protein: CASSSPGQAYEQYF.

This clonotype was counted many times. V usage is TRBV5-1 and J usage is TRBJ1-2; TRBD1 agrees at 7 bases. V dropped 3 bases and J dropped 6; count of bases not matched to a gene: 5. CDR1 and CDR2 (germline): SGHRS, YFSETQ. This CDR3 comprises 13 residues. The CDR3 region has the DNA TGCGCCAGCAGCTACGACAGGGTGAATGGCTACACCTTC. This sequence encodes CASSYDRVNGYTF. The whole variable domain, filled in from reference TRBV5-1 and TRBJ1-2, reads KAGVTQTPRYLIKTRGQQVTLSCSPISGHRSVSWYQQTPGQGLQFLFEYFSETQRNKGNFPGRFSGRQFSNSRSEMNVSTLELGDSALYLCASSYDRVNGYTFGSGTRLTVV.

The V and J genes are TRBV12-3 or TRBV12-4 and TRBJ1-1; 8 bases align to TRBD1. This CDR3 has 14 residues. V lost 10 bases, J lost 1 base, and 8 bases stayed unmatched. The CDR3 DNA sequence: TGTGCCATGGGACAGGCGCTTAGGAACACTGAAGCTTTCTTT. Translation: CAMGQALRNTEAFF.

In this sample, this clonotype turned up many times. CDR3 sequence: CAARPGTGASNSYNEQFF. CDR3 coding DNA: TGTGCCGCCAGACCCGGGACAGGGGCGTCGAACTCCTACAATGAGCAGTTCTTC. The chain employs TRBV10-3 and TRBJ2-1; 10 bases are a match to TRBD1. Germline trimming cut 11 bases from V and 0 bases from J; bases unmatched to any gene: 16. The CDR3 has 18 amino acids. The germline CDR1 and CDR2 sequences are ENHRY and SYGVKD.

The chain links TRBV12-3 or TRBV12-4 to TRBJ2-7, with 8 bases aligning to TRBD2. CDR3 length equals 13 residues. The ends lost 6 bases at V and 5 bases at J; junction bases unmatched: 6. CDR3 residues: CASRVAGSNEQYF. Written as DNA, the CDR3 is TGTGCCAGCAGGGTAGCGGGATCCAACGAGCAGTACTTC.

The rearrangement uses TRBV9 and TRBJ2-6; D not resolved. Germline V lookup: CDR1 SGDLS, CDR2 YYNGEE. The CDR3 totals 16 residues. Trimming took off 2 bases at V and 0 bases at J, with 9 bases between the two ends. The CDR3 sequence is CASSVGRSSGANVLTF. The CDR3 nucleotides read TGTGCCAGCAGCGTTGGCAGAAGCTCTGGGGCCAACGTCCTGACTTTC.